This is a list of T cell receptor beta chains from one sample in a study of lymphopenia after photon versus proton radiotherapy. TCRdb's table, derived via immunoSEQ multiplex PCR, lists solely in-frame clones and lacks some. The sample shows 150,000 to 200,000 clones, approximately 91% of them seen only once. Sequenced here: peripheral blood, sampled from a patient treated with photon-based radiotherapy. These receptors all come from a man aged 45 to 65 with gastric cancer. The CDR3 runs from the conserved cysteine through the conserved F or W. D genes are given only for firm matches. For some rows the clone size is stated as once, few or many, or as a class when expanded; others skip it.

TRBJ2-7,TRBV27,TRBD1,-,CASRRRTGGYEQYF,TGTGCCAGCAGACGACGGACAGGGGGGTACGAGCAGTACTTC
TRBJ1-1,TRBV14,TRBD1,-,CASSRLIGQGDTEAFF,TGTGCCAGCAGCCGGCTCATCGGACAGGGAGACACTGAAGCTTTCTTT
TRBJ2-5,TRBV5-1,-,-,CASSSGPNEETQYF,TGCGCCAGCAGCTCCGGTCCCAACGAGGAGACCCAGTACTTC
TRBJ2-7,TRBV7-9,-,once,CASSLNPQGGYEQYF,TGTGCCAGCAGCCTCAACCCGCAGGGAGGCTACGAGCAGTACTTC
TRBJ2-5,TRBV21-1,-,-,CASSKWAGEAQYF,TGTGCCAGCAGCAAATGGGCGGGGGAGGCCCAGTACTTC
TRBJ2-7,TRBV6-5,TRBD1,-,CASSSYRGSSYEQYF,TGTGCCAGCAGTTCCTACAGGGGCAGCTCCTACGAGCAGTACTTC
TRBJ2-2,TRBV9,TRBD2,-,CASSATSSEGELFF,TGTGCCAGCAGCGCGACTAGCTCCGAGGGGGAGCTGTTTTTT
TRBJ1-5,TRBV18,TRBD1,-,CASSPLSGTDQHF,TGTGCCAGCTCACCTTTATCCGGGACAGATCAGCATTTT
TRBJ1-4,TRBV7-8,TRBD1,-,CASSLGQGGASEKLFF,TGTGCCAGCAGCTTAGGACAGGGGGGCGCGAGTGAAAAACTGTTTTTT
TRBJ2-7,TRBV30,TRBD1,-,CAWRRGTVLYEQYF,TGTGCCTGGAGAAGGGGGACAGTACTGTACGAGCAGTACTTC
TRBJ1-5,TRBV28,TRBD1,-,CASSLDRGPQPQHF,TGTGCCAGCAGTTTAGACAGGGGGCCTCAGCCCCAGCATTTT
TRBJ1-1,TRBV7-9,TRBD1,-,CASSPLQGGHLAFF,TGTGCCAGCAGCCCCCTTCAGGGGGGACATCTAGCTTTCTTT
TRBJ2-1,TRBV7-2,-,-,CASSLGTYNEQFF,TGTGCCAGCAGCTTGGGGACTTACAATGAGCAGTTCTTC
TRBJ2-3,TRBV5-4,TRBD2,-,CASSPGLAGGGTDTQYF,TGTGCCAGCAGCCCAGGACTAGCGGGAGGAGGAACAGATACGCAGTATTTT
TRBJ1-3,TRBV21-1,-,-,CASSNRGESYSGNTIYF,TGTGCCAGCAGCAATAGGGGTGAGTCCTACTCTGGAAACACCATATATTTT
TRBJ2-2,TRBV7-3,TRBD2,-,CASSLGLAGDAGELFF,TGTGCCAGCAGCTTAGGACTAGCGGGAGATGCCGGGGAGCTGTTTTTT
TRBJ2-3,TRBV25-1,TRBD1,-,CASSEDRGRTDTQYF,TGTGCCAGCAGCGAGGACAGGGGGCGAACAGATACGCAGTATTTT
TRBJ2-1,TRBV19,TRBD2,-,CASRPSGRDSSYNEQFF,TGTGCCAGTAGGCCTAGCGGGAGGGATAGCTCCTACAATGAGCAGTTCTTC
TRBJ1-1,TRBV27,-,-,CASSTNRVNTEAFF,TGTGCCAGCAGTACAAACAGGGTTAACACTGAAGCTTTCTTT
TRBJ1-2,TRBV30,-,-,CAWSVGGSYGYTF,TGTGCCTGGAGTGTAGGGGGAAGCTATGGCTACACCTTC
TRBJ2-2,TRBV27,-,-,CASRGVGDTGELFF,TGTGCCAGCAGAGGGGTGGGGGACACCGGGGAGCTGTTTTTT
TRBJ2-7,TRBV4-1,-,-,CASSQVPGQLREQYF,TGCGCCAGCAGCCAAGTCCCAGGACAGTTACGCGAGCAGTACTTC
TRBJ2-7,TRBV6-1,-,-,CASSDLGAYEQYF,TGTGCCAGCAGTGACCTGGGAGCCTACGAGCAGTACTTC
TRBJ1-2,TRBV4-1,TRBD1,-,CASSQGVRQGANGYTF,TGCGCCAGCAGCCAAGGGGTCCGACAGGGGGCGAATGGCTACACCTTC
TRBJ1-2,TRBV30,-,-,CAWSVHGKNYGYTF,TGTGCCTGGAGTGTACACGGCAAGAACTATGGCTACACCTTC
TRBJ1-2,TRBV7-6,-,-,CASSLGRGGADYGYTF,TGTGCCAGCAGCTTAGGGAGGGGAGGGGCGGACTATGGCTACACCTTC
TRBJ2-3,TRBV30,-,-,CAWSVWSRGGTDTQYF,TGTGCCTGGAGTGTATGGTCTAGAGGGGGCACAGATACGCAGTATTTT
TRBJ1-2,TRBV15,-,-,CATSLGPGENYGYTF,TGTGCCACCAGCCTAGGGCCAGGGGAAAACTATGGCTACACCTTC
TRBJ2-1,TRBV6-5,-,-,CASSSENSYNEQFF,TGTGCCAGCAGTTCAGAGAACTCCTACAATGAGCAGTTCTTC
TRBJ1-5,TRBV10-3,-,-,CAIRDQHSNQPQHF,TGTGCCATCAGGGACCAACATAGCAATCAGCCCCAGCATTTT
TRBJ2-5,TRBV7-9,TRBD1,-,CASSLGTGGMETQYF,TGTGCCAGCAGCTTAGGGACAGGGGGCATGGAGACCCAGTACTTC